This T cell receptor (beta chain) was sequenced during a study of lung T cells in sarcoidosis with Löfgren's syndrome (dated by TCRdb to about 2017). Regarding the complete study: Sarcoidosis was characterized as a granulomatous disease that mainly affects the lungs and features an accumulation of CD4+ T cells in bronchoalveolar lavage fluid. The repertoire analyses concentrated on Lofgren's syndrome patients.

CDR1 and CDR2 were assigned from the germline V gene as SGHRS and YFSETQ. From the cysteine up to the phenylalanine, the CDR3 has a length of 15 residues. The sequence is cut down to CDR3 DNA, 45 bases in frame from base 1. Cut back by 5 bases and 3 bases, the V and J ends lie 16 bases apart. The study profiled TCR repertoires of CD4+ T cells collected through bronchoalveolar lavage. The run used an Illumina MiSeq. TCRdb reworked the public reads: Q25 trimming with fastp, MiXCR clone assembly, productive beta chains retained. For every CDR3 protein sequence, its rows merge into one entry that carries the most common genes and DNA. The sample profile shows around 9,300 distinct CDR3 sequences; about 21% of them were found once. Clones ranked in the top ten supply 20% to 25% of the sample. In regard to this clonotype: The clone's antigen remains unknown. Base qualities were left out, and no much larger clone turns up one base away.

The investigation overall reported the following: The study only suggested recognition of a sarcoidosis-associated antigen, and the antigen remained putative and unidentified. In alphabeta pairing analysis, TRAV12-1 preferentially paired with TRBV2, and these paired TCRs showed CDR3 homology. In Lofgren's syndrome patients, relative to control subjects, TRAV12-1 and TRBV2 were reported to be the most expanded V gene segments. Multiple Lofgren's syndrome patients were reported to share TRAV12-1 and TRBV2 CDR3 motifs, a finding that suggests public CD4+ TCR repertoires.

The sequence was obtained from a human donor with sarcoidosis (Löfgren's syndrome or another form), or a control subject (not recorded which). What was sequenced was CD4+ T cells from bronchoalveolar lavage fluid. This chain joins TRBV5-1 to TRBJ2-3, with a tentative D call of TRBD1 or TRBD2, each matching 5 bases. The CDR3 reads as follows: CASSPSGPRTDTQYF. The nucleotide sequence reads TGCGCCAGCAGTCCCTCGGGACCACGGACAGATACGCAGTATTTT.